This TCR beta chain originates from a study of blood T cells in healthy people across ages. Using a J-beta primer mix together with a sample-barcoded 5' primer, a second PCR was run for roughly 7 to 12 cycles. One entry per CDR3 protein, called by TCRdb with MiXCR from the 5' RACE reads. This table holds 700,000 to 900,000 distinct CDR3 sequences, about 53% found once. CDR1 and CDR2 from the germline V gene are GTSNPN and SVGIG (reference sequence). V lost 3 bases and J lost 10, with 18 bases in between. The CDR3 length is 13 residues. This receptor was obtained from a man aged 80 or over in good health. This chain uses TRBV30 with TRBJ2-5, with D perhaps TRBD1 (5 bases). The specimen sequenced was blood. Here the CDR3 reads CAWSDPPPQGQYF. The CDR3 DNA follows: TGTGCCTGGAGCGACCCTCCGCCGCAGGGCCAGTACTTC.